This TCR beta chain was observed in a study of T cell responses to AZD1222 COVID-19 vaccine. General study points: When two AZD1222 doses had been given, Spike-specific TCR breadth and depth rose.

A word on this clone: Antigen specificity is unknown.

Method: immunoSEQ multiplex PCR; TCRdb's copy keeps in-frame clones and lacks some. The data hold around 80,000 clones, with 70% to 90% observed a single time. CDR1 is SGHNT, CDR2 YYREEE, per germline (reference sequence). Unmatched junction bases numbered 9, after V lost 3 bases and J lost 1 base. The CDR3 covers 17 residues. This receptor was identified in an adult in good health. The chain links TRBV5-4 to TRBJ2-2; 7 bases line up with TRBD2. The material was peripheral blood, obtained on day 0 of AZD1222 vaccination. The CDR3 nucleotides read TGTGCCAGCAGCTCCGCAACACCGGGGGGGAACACCGGGGAGCTGTTTTTT. This gives the protein CASSSATPGGNTGELFF.